These T cell receptor beta chains were read from a single sample in a study of blood T cell repertoires in COVID-19. Assay: immunoSEQ multiplex PCR; the TCRdb copy retains only in-frame clones and omits some. Here the sample spans 50,000 to 60,000 clones, roughly four fifths being singletons. Input material: peripheral blood. The source of these receptors is a man older than 75 with COVID-19, enrolled during active disease. Each CDR3 is given with its conserved first and last residue. The D gene is left open where the match is weak. Part of the rows lack a size; the others show once, few, many or a class for expanded clones.

.,TRBJ1-1,TRBV28,.,TGTGCCAGCAGTTTAAATTCAGGGATGAACACTGAAGCTTTCTTT,CASSLNSGMNTEAFF
.,TRBJ2-1,TRBV19,.,TGTGCCAGTAGTATTAGGAGGACCAATGAGCAGTTCTTC,CASSIRRTNEQFF
.,TRBJ1-1,TRBV7-2,.,TGTGCCAGCAGCTTAGCAAGGAGACAGGAAGCTTTCTTT,CASSLARRQEAFF
.,TRBJ1-2,TRBV6-5,TRBD1,TGTGCCAGCAGTTACCCGGGACAGGGGATCTATGGCTACACCTTC,CASSYPGQGIYGYTF
.,TRBJ1-1,TRBV15,TRBD1,TGTGCCACCACCGGGACAGGGAACACTGAAGCTTTCTTT,CATTGTGNTEAFF
.,TRBJ1-6,TRBV7-9,TRBD1,TGTGCCAGCAGCTTGATGGGACAGGGGGATTCACCCCTCCACTTT,CASSLMGQGDSPLHF
.,TRBJ1-5,TRBV6-5,TRBD1,TGTGCCAGCAGCATCCGGGACAGGTTAGATCAGCCCCAGCATTTT,CASSIRDRLDQPQHF
.,TRBJ1-1,TRBV12-3/TRBV12-4,.,TGTGCCAGCAGACTACAAGATTACACTGAAGCTTTCTTT,CASRLQDYTEAFF
.,TRBJ2-5,TRBV4-3,TRBD1,TGCGCCAGCAGCCAAGAGACAGGGGTTAAGACCCAGTACTTC,CASSQETGVKTQYF
.,TRBJ1-3,TRBV7-2,TRBD1,TGTGCCAGCAGCTCCCCCAGGGGGCTGAGAAACACCATATATTTT,CASSSPRGLRNTIYF
.,TRBJ1-4,TRBV3-1/TRBV3-2,TRBD1,TGTGCCAGCAGCCATGCCCTGGACAGGGGAAATGAAAAACTGTTTTTT,CASSHALDRGNEKLFF
.,TRBJ2-1,TRBV11-3,.,TGTGCCAGCAGCACCGGGACGACTAGCTCCTACAATGAGCAGTTCTTC,CASSTGTTSSYNEQFF
.,TRBJ2-5,TRBV7-9,.,TGTGCCAGCAGCCCGGGACAAGAGACCCAGTACTTC,CASSPGQETQYF
.,TRBJ1-6,TRBV6-2/TRBV6-3,TRBD1,TGTGCCAGCAGCAGCAGGCGGACAGGGGAGGATTCACCCCTCCACTTT,CASSSRRTGEDSPLHF
.,TRBJ1-6,TRBV3-1/TRBV3-2,.,TGTGCCAGCAGCCAAGATCATCGGGGAGATAATTCACCCCTCCACTTT,CASSQDHRGDNSPLHF
.,TRBJ1-1,TRBV5-6,TRBD1,TGTGCCAGCAGCTCACAGGGGGCCGCTGAAGCTTTCTTT,CASSSQGAAEAFF
.,TRBJ1-1,TRBV6-2/TRBV6-3,.,TGTGCCAGCAGTTCGCCGGGCACTGAAGCTTTCTTT,CASSSPGTEAFF
few,TRBJ1-2,TRBV24-1,TRBD1,TGTGCCACCAGGTCCGGGACAGGGAGCGGCTACACCTTC,CATRSGTGSGYTF
.,TRBJ2-5,TRBV3-1/TRBV3-2,.,TGTGCCAGCAGTTTTCCCGCGCTTCATCCGGGTCGGGAGACCCAGTACTTC,CASSFPALHPGRETQYF
.,TRBJ1-1,TRBV5-5,.,TGTGCCAGCAGCTCCGGGAGCCTAGGCGTGACTGAAGCTTTCTTT,CASSSGSLGVTEAFF
.,TRBJ1-2,TRBV3-1/TRBV3-2,.,TGTGCCAGCAGCCTACTGGAGGACGGATCCTATGGCTACACCTTC,CASSLLEDGSYGYTF
.,TRBJ2-2,TRBV7-9,.,TGTGCCAGCAGCTTAAATCCCAGGGGATACACCGGGGAGCTGTTTTTT,CASSLNPRGYTGELFF
.,TRBJ1-2,TRBV7-9,.,TGTGCCAGCAGCCCATCCGAGACATCGAACTATGGCTACACCTTC,CASSPSETSNYGYTF
.,TRBJ2-5,TRBV7-7,.,TGTGCCAGCAGCTTGGGACAAGCAACTGTGGAGACCCAGTACTTC,CASSLGQATVETQYF
.,TRBJ2-3,TRBV5-4,TRBD2,TGTGCCAGCAGCTTAGGGACTAGCGGTCCGACAGATACGCAGTATTTT,CASSLGTSGPTDTQYF
.,TRBJ2-1,TRBV11-2,TRBD1,TGTGCCAGCAGCCCCAGGGGGATAGCTTACAATGAGCAGTTCTTC,CASSPRGIAYNEQFF
.,TRBJ1-1,TRBV5-4,.,TGTGCCAGCAGCTCGGGTTTCGCGGGCACTGAAGCTTTCTTT,CASSSGFAGTEAFF
.,TRBJ1-4,TRBV15,TRBD1,TGTGCCACCAGCACGGACAGGGAGTCGGAAAAACTGTTTTTT,CATSTDRESEKLFF
once,TRBJ1-1,TRBV5-6,.,TGTGCCAGCAGCTTGGACGTCACAGGGCTGAACACTGAAGCTTTCTTT,CASSLDVTGLNTEAFF
.,TRBJ2-5,TRBV5-1,TRBD2,TGCGCCAGCCGACTAGCGGGGCTCCAAGAGACCCAGTACTTC,CASRLAGLQETQYF
.,TRBJ2-5,TRBV6-5,.,TGTGCCAGCAGTCCGGTGGGGGGTTTAGGGGAGACCCAGTACTTC,CASSPVGGLGETQYF
.,TRBJ2-2,TRBV6-6,TRBD1,TGTGCCAGCAACACTCAGACAGGGGCCAACACCGGGGAGCTGTTTTTT,CASNTQTGANTGELFF
.,TRBJ2-3,TRBV28,TRBD1,TGTGCCAGCAGTTTCTCCTCGACAGGGACAGGGGGGAGCACAGATACGCAGTATTTT,CASSFSSTGTGGSTDTQYF
.,TRBJ2-7,TRBV6-2/TRBV6-3,TRBD1,TGTGCCAGCAGTTACTTGGACAGGGGATGGGAGCAGTACTTC,CASSYLDRGWEQYF
.,TRBJ2-7,TRBV18,TRBD1,TGTGCCAGCTCACCCAGACAGGGGGCGCGAATCGAGCAGTACTTC,CASSPRQGARIEQYF
.,TRBJ1-5,TRBV29-1,.,TGCAGCGCGACTGGGGGGGACCTTCGAGAGCCCCAGCATTTT,CSATGGDLREPQHF
few,TRBJ1-1,TRBV30,.,TGTGCCTGGAGTCTCCCCGACAGGCCAGCTTTCTTT,CAWSLPDRPAFF